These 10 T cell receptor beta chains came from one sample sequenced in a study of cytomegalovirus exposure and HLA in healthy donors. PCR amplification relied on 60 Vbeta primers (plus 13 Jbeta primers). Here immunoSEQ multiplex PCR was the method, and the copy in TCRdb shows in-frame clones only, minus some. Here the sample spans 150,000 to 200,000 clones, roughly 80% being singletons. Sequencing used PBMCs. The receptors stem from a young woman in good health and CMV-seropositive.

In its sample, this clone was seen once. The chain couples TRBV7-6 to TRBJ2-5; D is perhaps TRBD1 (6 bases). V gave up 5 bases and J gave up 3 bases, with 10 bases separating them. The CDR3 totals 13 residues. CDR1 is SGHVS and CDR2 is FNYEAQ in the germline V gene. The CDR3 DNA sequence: TGTGCCAGCAGCCGCGGACAGAAAGAGACCCAGTACTTC. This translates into CASSRGQKETQYF. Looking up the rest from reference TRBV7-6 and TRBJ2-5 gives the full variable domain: GAGVSQSPRYKVTKRGQDVALRCDPISGHVSLYWYRQALGQGPEFLTYFNYEAQQDKSGLPNDRFSAERPEGSISTLTIQRTEQRDSAMYRCASSRGQKETQYFGPGTRLLVL.

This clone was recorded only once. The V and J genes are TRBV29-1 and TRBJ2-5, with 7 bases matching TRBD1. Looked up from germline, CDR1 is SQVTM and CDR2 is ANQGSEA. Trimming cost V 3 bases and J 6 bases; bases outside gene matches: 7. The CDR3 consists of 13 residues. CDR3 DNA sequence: TGCAGCGTTGAGCGAACAGGGGTAAAGACCCAGTACTTC. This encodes CSVERTGVKTQYF.

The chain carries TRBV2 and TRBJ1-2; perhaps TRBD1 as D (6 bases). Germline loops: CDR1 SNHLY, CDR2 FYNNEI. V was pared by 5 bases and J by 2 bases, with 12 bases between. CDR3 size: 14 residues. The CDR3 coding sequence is TGTGCCAGCAGTACAGGACAGCGCAACTATGGCTACACCTTC. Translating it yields CASSTGQRNYGYTF.

CDR3 residues: CASSLGQGMEGYTF. Written as DNA, the CDR3 is TGCGCCAGCAGCTTGGGGCAGGGAATGGAAGGCTACACCTTC. This sequence joins TRBV5-1 and TRBJ1-2; D may be TRBD1 (5 bases). Germline V lookup: CDR1 SGHRS, CDR2 YFSETQ. V lost 0 bases and J 8 bases, leaving 14 bases between the germline ends. CDR3 size: 14 residues.

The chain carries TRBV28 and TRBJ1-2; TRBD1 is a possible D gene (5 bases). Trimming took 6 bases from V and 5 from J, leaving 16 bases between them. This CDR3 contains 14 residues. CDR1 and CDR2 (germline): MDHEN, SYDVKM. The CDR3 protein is CASSASSGNYGYTF. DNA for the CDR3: TGTGCCAGCAGCGCGAGCTCAGGGAATTATGGCTACACCTTC.

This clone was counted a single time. In nucleotides, the CDR3 is TGTGCCAGTAGTATAGGGAGGGGCAGGAGCGGGCAGCCCCAGCATTTT. It yields the protein CASSIGRGRSGQPQHF. The V and J genes are TRBV19 and TRBJ1-5, with a weak D call TRBD1 (5 bases). CDR1 and CDR2 (germline): LNHDA, SQIVND (reference sequence). This CDR3 contains 16 residues. V lost 1 base to trimming and J lost 7 bases, with 17 bases between them. The entire variable domain, with the rest obtained from reference TRBV19 and TRBJ1-5, is as follows: DGGITQSPKYLFRKEGQNVTLSCEQNLNHDAMYWYRQDPGQGLRLIYYSQIVNDFQKGDIAEGYSVSREKKESFPLTVTSAQKNPTAFYLCASSIGRGRSGQPQHFGDGTRLSIL.

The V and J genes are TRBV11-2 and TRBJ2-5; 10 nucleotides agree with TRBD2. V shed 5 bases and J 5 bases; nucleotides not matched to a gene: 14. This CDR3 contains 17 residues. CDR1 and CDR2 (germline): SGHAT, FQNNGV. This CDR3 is CASSPRGVAGGEETQYF. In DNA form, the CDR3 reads TGTGCCAGCAGCCCTCGAGGGGTAGCGGGGGGAGAGGAGACCCAGTACTTC.

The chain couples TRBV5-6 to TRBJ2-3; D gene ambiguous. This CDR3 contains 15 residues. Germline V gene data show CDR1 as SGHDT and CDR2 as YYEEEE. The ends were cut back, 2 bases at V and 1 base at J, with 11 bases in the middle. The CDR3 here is CASSFPGSGTDTQYF. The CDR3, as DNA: TGTGCCAGCAGCTTTCCAGGCTCCGGCACAGATACGCAGTATTTT.

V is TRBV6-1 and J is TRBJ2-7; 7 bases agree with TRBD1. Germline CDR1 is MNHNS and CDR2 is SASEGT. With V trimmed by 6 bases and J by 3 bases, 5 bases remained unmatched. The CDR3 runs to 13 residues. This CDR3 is CASRGQSLYEQYF. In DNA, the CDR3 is TGTGCCAGCAGGGGACAGTCGCTCTACGAGCAGTACTTC.

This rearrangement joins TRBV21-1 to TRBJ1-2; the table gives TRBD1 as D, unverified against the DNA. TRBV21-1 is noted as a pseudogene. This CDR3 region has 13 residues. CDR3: CASSKDDRDGYTF. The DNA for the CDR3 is TGTGCCAGCAGCAAAGACGACAGGGATGGCTACACCTTC.